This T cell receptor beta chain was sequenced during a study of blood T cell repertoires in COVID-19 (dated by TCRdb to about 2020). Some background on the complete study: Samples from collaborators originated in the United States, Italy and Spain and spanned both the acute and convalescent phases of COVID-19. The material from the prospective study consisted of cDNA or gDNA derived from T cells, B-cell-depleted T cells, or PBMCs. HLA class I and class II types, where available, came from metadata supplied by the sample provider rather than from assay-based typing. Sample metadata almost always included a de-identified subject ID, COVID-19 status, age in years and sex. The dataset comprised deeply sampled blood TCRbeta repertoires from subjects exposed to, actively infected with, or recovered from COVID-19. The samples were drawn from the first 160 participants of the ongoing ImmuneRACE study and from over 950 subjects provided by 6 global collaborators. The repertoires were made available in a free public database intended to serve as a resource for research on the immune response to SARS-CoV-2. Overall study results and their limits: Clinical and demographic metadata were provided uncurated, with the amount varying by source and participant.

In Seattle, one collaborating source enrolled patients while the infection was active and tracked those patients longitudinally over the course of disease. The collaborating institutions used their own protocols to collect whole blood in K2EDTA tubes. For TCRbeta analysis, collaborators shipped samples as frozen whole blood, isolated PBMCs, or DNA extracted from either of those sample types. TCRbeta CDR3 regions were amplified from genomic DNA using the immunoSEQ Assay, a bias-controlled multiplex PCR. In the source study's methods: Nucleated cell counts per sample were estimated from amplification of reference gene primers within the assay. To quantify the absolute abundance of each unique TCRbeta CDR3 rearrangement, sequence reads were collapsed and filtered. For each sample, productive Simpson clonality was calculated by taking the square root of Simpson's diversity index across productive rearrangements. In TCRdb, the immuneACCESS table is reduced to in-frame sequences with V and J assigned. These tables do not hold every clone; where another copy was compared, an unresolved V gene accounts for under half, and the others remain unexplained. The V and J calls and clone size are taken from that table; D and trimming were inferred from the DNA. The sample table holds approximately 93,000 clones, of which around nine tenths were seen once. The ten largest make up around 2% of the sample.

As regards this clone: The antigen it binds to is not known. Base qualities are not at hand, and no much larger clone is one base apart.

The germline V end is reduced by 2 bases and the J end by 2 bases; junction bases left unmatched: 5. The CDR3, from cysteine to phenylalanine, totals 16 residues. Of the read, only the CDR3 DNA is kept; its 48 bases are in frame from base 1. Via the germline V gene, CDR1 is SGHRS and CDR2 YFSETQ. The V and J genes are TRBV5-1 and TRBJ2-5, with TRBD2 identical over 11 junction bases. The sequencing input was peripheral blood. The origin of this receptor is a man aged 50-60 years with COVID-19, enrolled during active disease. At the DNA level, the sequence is TGCGCCAGCAGCTTAGGGACTAGCGGATATCAAGAGACCCAGTACTTC. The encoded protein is CASSLGTSGYQETQYF.